Listed here are 21 T cell receptor beta chains from one sample, sequenced in a study of cytomegalovirus exposure and HLA in healthy donors. Primers for the PCR totalled 60 Vbeta and 13 Jbeta. Produced via immunoSEQ multiplex PCR; TCRdb's table is partial and in-frame only. The sample holds approximately 150,000 clones, 82% seen once. The specimen was PBMCs. The receptor source for this set is a man in his thirties or forties in good health and CMV-seropositive.

The CDR3 region is CSVSLARGLAVKETQYF. CDR3 coding DNA: TGCAGCGTGTCTCTAGCGAGAGGACTAGCGGTGAAAGAGACCCAGTACTTC. The chain combines TRBV29-1 with TRBJ2-5, with 10 bases identical to TRBD2. Germline V lookup: CDR1 SQVTM, CDR2 ANQGSEA. CDR3 length: 17 residues. The V segment lost 6 bases and the J segment 3 bases; nucleotides outside the gene matches: 16.

The chain carries TRBV5-1 and TRBJ2-5, with 11 bases matching TRBD1. The better agreement between TRBJ2-7 and the DNA end casts doubt on the J call. Germline V CDR1 and CDR2: SGHRS, YFSETQ. The CDR3 is made up of 16 amino acids. The CDR3 sequence is CASKRTGGDGSYEQYF. CDR3 DNA: TGCGCCAGCAAAAGGACAGGGGGCGATGGGTCCTACGAGCAGTACTTC.

This rearrangement joins TRBV6-5 to TRBJ2-5; 9 bases map to TRBD2. CDR1 and CDR2 (germline): MNHEY, SVGAGI. This CDR3 has 16 amino acids. Unmatched junction bases numbered 9, after V lost 2 bases and J lost 5 bases. The chain's CDR3 is CASSYRPGLAGETQYF. The DNA of the CDR3 is TGTGCCAGCAGTTACCGTCCGGGACTAGCTGGGGAGACCCAGTACTTC.

The rearrangement uses TRBV30 and TRBJ2-7; D unclear. V lost 5 bases, J lost 4 bases, and 9 bases lay in between. This CDR3 comprises 11 residues. CDR1 is GTSNPN and CDR2 is SVGIG in the germline V gene (reference sequence). The DNA for the CDR3 is TGTGCCTGGGGTACTTATTACGAGCAGTACTTC. This sequence encodes CAWGTYYEQYF.

The V and J genes are TRBV4-1 and TRBJ2-1, with a weak D call TRBD2 (6 bases). Germline values: CDR1 MGHRA, CDR2 YSYEKL. Trimming shortened V by 2 bases and J by 2 bases, and 19 bases separated the two germline ends. The length of the CDR3 is 18 residues. The CDR3 loop reads CASSQWIGTSNTYNEQFF. The CDR3 bases are TGCGCCAGCAGCCAATGGATCGGCACTAGCAATACCTACAATGAGCAGTTCTTC.

The chain employs TRBV27 and TRBJ1-2; a weak D match, TRBD1 (5 bases). V shed 6 bases and J shed 6 bases, with 14 bases lying between them. Germline values: CDR1 MNHEY, CDR2 SMNVEV (reference sequence). This CDR3 is 13 amino acids long. The CDR3 DNA follows: TGTGCCAGCAGGGGGGAGGGGTGGGATGGCTACACCTTC. Translating gives CASRGEGWDGYTF.

The V call is TRBV18, the J call TRBJ2-1, with 9 positions matching TRBD2. Germline V gene sequence: CDR1 KGHSH, CDR2 LQKENI. The V gene end was trimmed by 4 bases and the J gene end by 8 bases; junction bases not matched to a gene: 9. The CDR3 totals 15 residues. The DNA of the CDR3 is TGTGCCAGCTCACAGACTAGCGGAGAGGGATATGAGCAGTTCTTC. As protein: CASSQTSGEGYEQFF.

V gene TRBV19 combines with J gene TRBJ2-7, with D possibly TRBD2 on 6 matching bases. V shed 0 bases and J shed 1 base, with 10 bases lying between them. Germline CDR1 reads LNHDA; CDR2 reads SQIVND (reference sequence). This CDR3 contains 15 residues. The CDR3 is CASSIDLRGSYEQYF. The DNA for the CDR3 is TGTGCCAGTAGTATAGATCTACGGGGGTCCTACGAGCAGTACTTC. Combining the CDR3 with reference TRBV19 and TRBJ2-7 gives the whole variable domain DGGITQSPKYLFRKEGQNVTLSCEQNLNHDAMYWYRQDPGQGLRLIYYSQIVNDFQKGDIAEGYSVSREKKESFPLTVTSAQKNPTAFYLCASSIDLRGSYEQYFGPGTRLTVT.

In this sample, this clone turned up once. The chain uses TRBV2 and TRBJ1-1; D call uncertain. CDR3 length: 15 residues. The germline gives CDR1 SNHLY, CDR2 FYNNEI. V was pared by 3 bases and J by 4 bases, with 15 bases between. The CDR3 sequence: CASSDEEQPPTEAFF. The CDR3 DNA reads as TGTGCCAGCAGTGATGAGGAACAACCCCCCACTGAAGCTTTCTTT. Filled out from reference TRBV2 and TRBJ1-1, the complete variable domain reads EPEVTQTPSHQVTQMGQEVILRCVPISNHLYFYWYRQILGQKVEFLVSFYNNEISEKSEIFDDQFSVERPDGSNFTLKIRSTKLEDSAMYFCASSDEEQPPTEAFFGQGTRLTVV.

This rearrangement joins TRBV27 to TRBJ2-7; a possible D gene is TRBD2 (6 bases). The ends were cut back, 0 bases at V and 7 bases at J, with 16 bases in the middle. Germline CDR1 MNHEY, CDR2 SMNVEV (reference sequence). The CDR3 is 15 amino acids. The CDR3 here is CASSLSNSIRGEQYF. For the CDR3, the DNA is TGTGCCAGCAGTTTATCCAATTCCATCCGGGGGGAGCAGTACTTC.

The chain couples TRBV6-1 to TRBJ2-1, with D perhaps matching TRBD1 (6 bases). Germline loops: CDR1 MNHNS, CDR2 SASEGT. The CDR3 is made up of 15 amino acids. The ends were cut back, 3 bases at V and 8 bases at J, with 17 bases in the middle. CDR3: CASSEVTGFGDEQFF. Here the CDR3 DNA reads TGTGCCAGCAGTGAGGTCACAGGGTTTGGCGATGAGCAGTTCTTC.

This chain links TRBV5-1 with TRBJ1-3; TRBD1 agrees at 9 bases. Losses at the gene ends were 4 bases for V and 2 bases for J; bases not matched to a gene: 7. The CDR3 is made up of 16 amino acids. Per the germline V gene, CDR1 is SGHRS and CDR2 is YFSETQ. Here the CDR3 DNA reads TGCGCCAGCAGCCCTGACAGGGGGTATACTGGAAACACCATATATTTT. It specifies CASSPDRGYTGNTIYF.

The chain carries TRBV14 and TRBJ2-1; 11 bases map to TRBD2. With 0 bases clipped from V and 7 bases from J, the junction kept 14 bases outside the gene matches. The CDR3 totals 19 residues. Per the germline V gene, CDR1 is SGHDN and CDR2 is FVKESK. The chain's CDR3 is CASSQEALAASGRRNEQFF. Written as DNA, the CDR3 is TGTGCCAGCAGCCAAGAGGCCCTTGCGGCTAGCGGGAGGAGGAATGAGCAGTTCTTC.

This chain uses TRBV6-6 with TRBJ2-3; no clear D gene. CDR3 length: 15 amino acids. Looked up from germline, CDR1 is MNHNY and CDR2 is SVGAGI (reference sequence). V was trimmed by 4 bases and J by 0 bases, leaving 11 bases between them. The chain's CDR3 is CASSFPVRSTDTQYF. CDR3 nucleotide sequence: TGTGCCAGCAGTTTCCCAGTGCGGAGCACAGATACGCAGTATTTT.

The V call is TRBV6-1, the J call TRBJ2-7; a possible D gene is TRBD1 (6 bases). V was clipped by 3 bases and J by 2 bases, with 14 bases between them. The CDR3 sequence is 15 residues long. CDR1 is MNHNS and CDR2 is SASEGT in the germline V gene. For the CDR3, the DNA is TGTGCCAGCAGTGACCCCAGACAGGTTCCCTACGAGCAGTACTTC. It is translated as CASSDPRQVPYEQYF.

V is TRBV13 and J is TRBJ1-3, with D possibly TRBD1 on 6 matching bases. The germline gives CDR1 PRHDT, CDR2 FYEKMQ (reference sequence). The V end was cut by 2 bases, the J end by 3 bases, with 14 bases between. CDR3 length: 16 residues. CDR3 coding DNA: TGTGCCAGCAGCTTAAAGGCGGGGGCGGGTGGAAACACCATATATTTT. Its protein is CASSLKAGAGGNTIYF.

The chain employs TRBV19 and TRBJ1-6; D is perhaps TRBD1 (5 bases). Germline V gene lookup returns CDR1 LNHDA and CDR2 SQIVND (reference sequence). The CDR3 is made up of 12 amino acids. V was pared by 6 bases and J by 9 bases, with 9 bases between. This CDR3 reads CASSDRGSPLHF. CDR3 DNA: TGTGCCAGTAGCGACAGAGGTTCACCCCTCCACTTT.

This clone was recorded once. This rearrangement joins TRBV2 to TRBJ2-7; a weak D match, TRBD2 (6 bases). The CDR3 consists of 13 residues. Germline V gene data show CDR1 as SNHLY and CDR2 as FYNNEI. V dropped 3 bases and J dropped 0 bases, with 6 bases sitting between them. CDR3 loop: CASSEDYSYEQYF. The CDR3 coding sequence is TGTGCCAGCAGTGAGGACTACTCCTACGAGCAGTACTTC.

The chain couples TRBV2 to TRBJ1-5; 8 bases agree with TRBD1. Germline values: CDR1 SNHLY, CDR2 FYNNEI. This CDR3 has 15 residues. The trim removed 5 bases at V and 0 bases at J, leaving 3 bases unmatched. CDR3 protein: CASSIQGVSNQPQHF. The DNA of the CDR3 is TGTGCCAGCAGTATACAGGGGGTTAGCAATCAGCCCCAGCATTTT.

This clone appeared once. The V and J genes are TRBV7-9 and TRBJ2-7, with D possibly TRBD1 on 5 matching bases. V gave up 4 bases and J gave up 3 bases, with 19 bases separating them. Germline V gene sequence: CDR1 SEHNR, CDR2 FQNEAQ (reference sequence). The CDR3 consists of 16 residues. The CDR3 reads CASSSPWGLVDYEQYF. CDR3 DNA: TGTGCCAGCAGCTCACCCTGGGGCCTCGTTGACTACGAGCAGTACTTC.

J is TRBJ1-3 and V is TRBV18, with 7 positions matching TRBD1. Germline loops: CDR1 KGHSH, CDR2 LQKENI. This CDR3 has 17 residues. Trimming took 0 bases from V and 0 from J; bases not matched to a gene: 5. CDR3 sequence reads: CASSPPGQVFSGNTIYF. CDR3 DNA sequence: TGTGCCAGCTCACCACCCGGACAGGTTTTCTCTGGAAACACCATATATTTT.